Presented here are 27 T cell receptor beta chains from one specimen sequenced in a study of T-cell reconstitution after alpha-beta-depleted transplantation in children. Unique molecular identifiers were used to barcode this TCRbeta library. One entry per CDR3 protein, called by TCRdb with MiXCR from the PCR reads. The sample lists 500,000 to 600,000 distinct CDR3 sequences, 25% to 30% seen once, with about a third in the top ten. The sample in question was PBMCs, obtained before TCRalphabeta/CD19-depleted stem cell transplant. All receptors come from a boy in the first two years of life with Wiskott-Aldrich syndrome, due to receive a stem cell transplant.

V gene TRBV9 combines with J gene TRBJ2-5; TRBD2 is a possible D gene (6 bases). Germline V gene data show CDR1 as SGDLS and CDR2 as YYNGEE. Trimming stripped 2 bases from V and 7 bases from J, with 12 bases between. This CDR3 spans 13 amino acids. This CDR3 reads CASSVSGDGTQYF. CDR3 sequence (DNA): TGTGCCAGCAGCGTTTCGGGAGATGGGACCCAGTACTTC.

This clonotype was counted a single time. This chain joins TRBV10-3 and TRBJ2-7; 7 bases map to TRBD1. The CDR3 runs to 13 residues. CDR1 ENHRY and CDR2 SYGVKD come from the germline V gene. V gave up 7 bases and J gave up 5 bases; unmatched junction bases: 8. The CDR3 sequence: CAITEDRFDEQYF. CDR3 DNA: TGTGCCATCACCGAGGACAGGTTCGACGAGCAGTACTTC.

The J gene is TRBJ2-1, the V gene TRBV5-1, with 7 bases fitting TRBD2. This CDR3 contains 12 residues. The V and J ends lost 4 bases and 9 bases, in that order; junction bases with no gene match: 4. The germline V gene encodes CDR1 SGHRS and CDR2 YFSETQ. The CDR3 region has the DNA TGCGCCAGCAGCCGGGACTATAGTGAGCAGTTCTTC. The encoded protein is CASSRDYSEQFF.

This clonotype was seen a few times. Written as DNA, the CDR3 is TGCGCCAGCAGCTTGTTTACTACGGAAGAGACCCAGTACTTC. Its translation is CASSLFTTEETQYF. The rearrangement links TRBV5-1 to TRBJ2-5; D is unclear. Trimming shortened V by 1 base and J by 3 bases, and 10 bases separated the two germline ends. CDR3 length: 14 residues. CDR1 SGHRS and CDR2 YFSETQ come from the germline V gene. The entire variable domain, with the rest obtained from reference TRBV5-1 and TRBJ2-5, is as follows: KAGVTQTPRYLIKTRGQQVTLSCSPISGHRSVSWYQQTPGQGLQFLFEYFSETQRNKGNFPGRFSGRQFSNSRSEMNVSTLELGDSALYLCASSLFTTEETQYFGPGTRLLVL.

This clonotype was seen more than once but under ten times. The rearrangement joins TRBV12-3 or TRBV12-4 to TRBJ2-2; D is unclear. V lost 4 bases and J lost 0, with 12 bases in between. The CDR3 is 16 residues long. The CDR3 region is CASSSSSAPNTGELFF. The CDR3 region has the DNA TGTGCCAGCAGTTCCTCAAGCGCCCCGAACACCGGGGAGCTGTTTTTT.

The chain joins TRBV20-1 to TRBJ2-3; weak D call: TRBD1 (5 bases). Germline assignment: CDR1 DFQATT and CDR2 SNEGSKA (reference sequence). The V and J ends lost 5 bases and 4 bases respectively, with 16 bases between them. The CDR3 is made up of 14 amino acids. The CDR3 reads CSAARTRWADTQYF. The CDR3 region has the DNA TGCAGTGCTGCCCGGACAAGGTGGGCAGATACGCAGTATTTT.

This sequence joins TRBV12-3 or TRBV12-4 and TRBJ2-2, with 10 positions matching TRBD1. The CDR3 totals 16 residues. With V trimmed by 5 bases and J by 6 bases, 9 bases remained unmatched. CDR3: CASSDAGTGVPGELFF. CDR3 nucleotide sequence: TGTGCCAGCAGTGATGCCGGGACAGGGGTGCCCGGGGAGCTGTTTTTT.

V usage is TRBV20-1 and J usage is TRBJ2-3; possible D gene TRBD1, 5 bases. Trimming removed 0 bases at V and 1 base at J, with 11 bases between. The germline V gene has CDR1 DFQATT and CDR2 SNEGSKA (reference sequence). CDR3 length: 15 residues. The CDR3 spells CSARDPGRGTDTQYF. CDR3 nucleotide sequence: TGCAGTGCTAGAGATCCTGGCAGGGGCACAGATACGCAGTATTTT.

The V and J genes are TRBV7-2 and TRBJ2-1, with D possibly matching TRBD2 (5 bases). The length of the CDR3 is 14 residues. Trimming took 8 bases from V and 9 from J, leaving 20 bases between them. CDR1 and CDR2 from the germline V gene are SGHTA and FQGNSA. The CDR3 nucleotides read TGTGCCAGCGGCCCCCAGTGGCGGGTCGGTGAGCAGTTCTTC. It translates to CASGPQWRVGEQFF.

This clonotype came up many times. This CDR3 reads CASSLDEQYF. For the CDR3, the DNA is TGTGCCAGCAGTTTAGACGAGCAGTACTTC. V gene TRBV27 combines with J gene TRBJ2-7; D is uncertain. Between the trimmed V and J ends, which lost 2 bases and 5 bases, there was a span of 1 base. Per germline, CDR1 MNHEY and CDR2 SMNVEV (reference sequence). CDR3 length equals 10 residues.

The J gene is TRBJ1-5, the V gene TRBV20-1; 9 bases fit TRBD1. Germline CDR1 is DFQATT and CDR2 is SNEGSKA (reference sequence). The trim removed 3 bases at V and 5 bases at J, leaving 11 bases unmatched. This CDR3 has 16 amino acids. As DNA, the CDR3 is TGCAGTGCTAGCAGACAGGGGGAAGCGCCGGATCAGCCCCAGCATTTT. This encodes CSASRQGEAPDQPQHF.

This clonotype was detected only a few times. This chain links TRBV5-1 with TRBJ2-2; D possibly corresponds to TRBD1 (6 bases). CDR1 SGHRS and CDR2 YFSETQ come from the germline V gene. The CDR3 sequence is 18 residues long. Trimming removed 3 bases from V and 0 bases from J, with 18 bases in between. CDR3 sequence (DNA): TGCGCCAGCAGCTCGAACCCGCAGGGGTTGGCGAACACCGGGGAGCTGTTTTTT. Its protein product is CASSSNPQGLANTGELFF. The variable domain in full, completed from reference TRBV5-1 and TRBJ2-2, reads KAGVTQTPRYLIKTRGQQVTLSCSPISGHRSVSWYQQTPGQGLQFLFEYFSETQRNKGNFPGRFSGRQFSNSRSEMNVSTLELGDSALYLCASSSNPQGLANTGELFFGEGSRLTVL.

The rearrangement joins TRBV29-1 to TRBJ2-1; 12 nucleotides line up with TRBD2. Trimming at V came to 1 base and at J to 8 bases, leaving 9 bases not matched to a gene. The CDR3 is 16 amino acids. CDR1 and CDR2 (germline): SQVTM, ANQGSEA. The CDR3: CSVEALHGTSGYEQFF. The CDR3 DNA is TGCAGCGTTGAAGCGCTCCATGGGACTAGCGGGTATGAGCAGTTCTTC.

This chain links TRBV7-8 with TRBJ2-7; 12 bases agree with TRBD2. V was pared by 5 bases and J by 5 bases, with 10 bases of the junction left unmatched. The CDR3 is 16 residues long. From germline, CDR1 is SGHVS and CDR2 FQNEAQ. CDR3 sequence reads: CASSRLAGVAANEQYF. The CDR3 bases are TGTGCCAGCAGCAGACTAGCGGGAGTCGCCGCGAACGAGCAGTACTTC.

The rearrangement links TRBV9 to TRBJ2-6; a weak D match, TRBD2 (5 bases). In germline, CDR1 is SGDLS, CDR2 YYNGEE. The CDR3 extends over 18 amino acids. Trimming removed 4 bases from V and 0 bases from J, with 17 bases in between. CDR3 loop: CASSPSGTGLSGANVLTF. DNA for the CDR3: TGTGCCAGCAGCCCAAGTGGAACCGGACTCTCTGGGGCCAACGTCCTGACTTTC. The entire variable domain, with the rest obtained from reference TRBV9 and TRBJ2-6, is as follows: DSGVTQTPKHLITATGQRVTLRCSPRSGDLSVYWYQQSLDQGLQFLIQYYNGEERAKGNILERFSAQQFPDLHSELNLSSLELGDSALYFCASSPSGTGLSGANVLTFGAGSRLTVL.

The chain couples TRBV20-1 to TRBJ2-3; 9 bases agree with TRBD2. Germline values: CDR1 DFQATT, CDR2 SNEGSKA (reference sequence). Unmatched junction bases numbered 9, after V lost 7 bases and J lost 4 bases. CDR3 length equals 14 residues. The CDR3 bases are TGCAGTGTTTTGCGCGGGAGGGCCGCAGATACGCAGTATTTT. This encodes CSVLRGRAADTQYF.

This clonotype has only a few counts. DNA for the CDR3: TGTGCCAGCAGCTTAGAGGGTTGGCAGTACTTC. This encodes CASSLEGWQYF. The V gene is TRBV7-8, the J gene TRBJ2-7; D is uncertain. V was pared by 1 base and J by 9 bases, with 7 bases between. Germline CDR1 reads SGHVS; CDR2 reads FQNEAQ. The CDR3 is 11 amino acids. The full variable domain, rest sourced from reference TRBV7-8 and TRBJ2-7, is GAGVSQSPRYKVAKRGQDVALRCDPISGHVSLFWYQQALGQGPEFLTYFQNEAQLDKSGLPSDRFFAERPEGSVSTLKIQRTQQEDSAVYLCASSLEGWQYFGPGTRLTVT.

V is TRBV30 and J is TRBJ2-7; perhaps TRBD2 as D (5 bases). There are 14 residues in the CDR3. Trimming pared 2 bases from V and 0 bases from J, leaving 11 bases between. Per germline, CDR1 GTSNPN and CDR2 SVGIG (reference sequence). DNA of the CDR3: TGTGCCTGGAGTTCAGGCGGACTCTCCTACGAGCAGTACTTC. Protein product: CAWSSGGLSYEQYF. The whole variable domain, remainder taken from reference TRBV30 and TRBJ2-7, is SQTIHQWPATLVQPVGSPLSLECTVEGTSNPNLYWYRQAAGRGLQLLFYSVGIGQISSEVPQNLSASRPQDRQFILSSKKLLLSDSGFYLCAWSSGGLSYEQYFGPGTRLTVT.

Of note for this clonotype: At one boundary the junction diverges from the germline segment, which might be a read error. The chain's CDR3 is CASSLGLGSIVVNF. Written as DNA, the CDR3 is TGTGCCAGCAGCTTAGGTTTAGGTAGTATCGTAGTGAACTTC. This chain joins TRBV7-2 and TRBJ2-5; D unclear. CDR1 and CDR2 (germline): SGHTA, FQGNSA. The CDR3 contains 14 residues.

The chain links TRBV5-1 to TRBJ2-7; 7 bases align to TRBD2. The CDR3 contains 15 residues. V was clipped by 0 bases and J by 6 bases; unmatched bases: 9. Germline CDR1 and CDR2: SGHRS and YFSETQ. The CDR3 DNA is TGCGCCAGCAGCTTGGCTCCGCGGGAGCTGGGCGAGCAGTACTTC. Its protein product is CASSLAPRELGEQYF.

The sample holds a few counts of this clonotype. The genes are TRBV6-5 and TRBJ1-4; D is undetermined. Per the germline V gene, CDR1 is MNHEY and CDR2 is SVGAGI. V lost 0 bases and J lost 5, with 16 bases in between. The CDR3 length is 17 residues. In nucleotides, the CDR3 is TGTGCCAGCAGTTACTCGATGATAGGGCAAACGAATGAAAAACTGTTTTTT. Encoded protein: CASSYSMIGQTNEKLFF.

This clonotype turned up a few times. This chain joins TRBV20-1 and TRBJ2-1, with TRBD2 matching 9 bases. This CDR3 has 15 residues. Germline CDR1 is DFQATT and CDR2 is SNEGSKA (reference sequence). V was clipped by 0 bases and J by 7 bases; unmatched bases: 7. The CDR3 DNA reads TGCAGTGCTAGAGAGTGGCGTAGCGGGGGAAATGAGCAGTTCTTC. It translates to CSAREWRSGGNEQFF.

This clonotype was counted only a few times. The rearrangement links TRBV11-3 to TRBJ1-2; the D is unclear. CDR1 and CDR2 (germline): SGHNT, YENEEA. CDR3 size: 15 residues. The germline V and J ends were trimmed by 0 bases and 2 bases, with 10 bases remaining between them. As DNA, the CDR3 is TGTGCCAGCAGCTTAGATCGGGGATTCAACTATGGCTACACCTTC. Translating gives CASSLDRGFNYGYTF. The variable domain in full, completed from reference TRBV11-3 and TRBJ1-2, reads EAGVVQSPRYKIIEKKQPVAFWCNPISGHNTLYWYLQNLGQGPELLIRYENEEAVDDSQLPKDRFSAERLKGVDSTLKIQPAELGDSAVYLCASSLDRGFNYGYTFGSGTRLTVV.

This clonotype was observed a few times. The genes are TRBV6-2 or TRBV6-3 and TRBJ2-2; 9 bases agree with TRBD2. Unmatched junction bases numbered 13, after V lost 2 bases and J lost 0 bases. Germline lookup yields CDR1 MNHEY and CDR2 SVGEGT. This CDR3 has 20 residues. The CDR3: CASSYSSGRRTAANTGELFF. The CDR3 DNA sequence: TGTGCCAGCAGTTACAGTAGCGGGAGAAGAACTGCCGCGAACACCGGGGAGCTGTTTTTT.

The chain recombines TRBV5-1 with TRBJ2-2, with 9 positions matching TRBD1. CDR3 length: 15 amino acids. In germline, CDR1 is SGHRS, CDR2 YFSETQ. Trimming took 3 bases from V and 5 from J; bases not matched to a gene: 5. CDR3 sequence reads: CASSSRTGVTGELFF. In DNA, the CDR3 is TGCGCCAGCAGCTCTAGGACAGGGGTGACCGGGGAGCTGTTTTTT.

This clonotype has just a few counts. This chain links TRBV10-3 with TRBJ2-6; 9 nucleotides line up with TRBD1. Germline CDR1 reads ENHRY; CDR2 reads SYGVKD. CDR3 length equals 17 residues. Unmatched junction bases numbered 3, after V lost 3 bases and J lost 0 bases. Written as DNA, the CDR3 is TGTGCCATCAGTGACGGACAGGGGTACTCTGGGGCCAACGTCCTGACTTTC. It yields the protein CAISDGQGYSGANVLTF.

CDR3 loop: CASSLKGGPETQYF. The DNA of the CDR3 is TGCGCCAGCAGCTTGAAGGGAGGACCGGAGACCCAGTACTTC. The J gene is TRBJ2-5, the V gene TRBV5-1, with TRBD2 as a possible D gene (6 bases). This CDR3 is built from 14 residues. Trimming left V 1 base short and J 5 bases short, with 12 bases between. Germline CDR1 and CDR2: SGHRS and YFSETQ.